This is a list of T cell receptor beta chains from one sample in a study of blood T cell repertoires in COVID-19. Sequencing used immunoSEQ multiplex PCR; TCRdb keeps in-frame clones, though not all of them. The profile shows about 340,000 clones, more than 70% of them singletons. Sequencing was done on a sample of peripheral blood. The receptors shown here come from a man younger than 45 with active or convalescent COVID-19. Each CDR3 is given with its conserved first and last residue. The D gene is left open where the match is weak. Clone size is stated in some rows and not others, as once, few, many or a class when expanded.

CASSSGDRGQRKYF TGCGCCAGCAGCTCGGGGGACAGGGGGCAAAGAAAGTACTTC TRBV5-1 - TRBJ2-7 TRBD1
CASSQPAGQSYGYTF TGCGCCAGCAGCCAGCCGGCAGGGCAAAGTTATGGCTACACCTTC TRBV4-1 once TRBJ1-2 -
CASSQQDRGGTEAFF TGCGCCAGCAGCCAACAAGACAGGGGGGGGACTGAAGCTTTCTTT TRBV4-1 - TRBJ1-1 TRBD1
CASSFSGRANEKLFF TGTGCCAGCAGCTTCTCGGGGAGGGCTAATGAAAAACTGTTTTTT TRBV9 - TRBJ1-4 -
CASSHSGTSGRVLEDTQYF TGCGCCAGCAGCCACTCCGGGACTAGCGGGAGGGTCTTGGAGGATACGCAGTATTTT TRBV4-1 - TRBJ2-3 TRBD2
CASSNTGVGNTEAFF TGTGCCAGTAGTAACACAGGGGTCGGGAACACTGAAGCTTTCTTT TRBV19 - TRBJ1-1 TRBD1
CASSFLANYGYTF TGTGCCAGCAGCTTCTTAGCTAACTATGGCTACACCTTC TRBV7-2 once TRBJ1-2 -
CASSLDSGSVYEQYF TGTGCCAGCAGCTTGGATAGCGGGAGTGTTTACGAGCAGTACTTC TRBV5-4 - TRBJ2-7 TRBD2
CASSGRTGRLYNSPLHF TGTGCCAGCAGCGGCCGGACAGGGAGGCTTTATAATTCACCCCTCCACTTT TRBV21-1 - TRBJ1-6 -
CARWGGRPLREQYF TGCGCCAGATGGGGTGGGAGACCGCTACGAGAGCAGTACTTC TRBV5-1 few TRBJ2-7 -
CASSQEATSGPNEQFF TGTGCCAGCAGCCAAGAGGCCACTAGCGGCCCAAATGAGCAGTTCTTC TRBV3-1/TRBV3-2 - TRBJ2-1 TRBD2
CASSQTGGRYNEQFF TGTGCCAGCAGCCAGACAGGGGGTAGGTACAATGAGCAGTTCTTC TRBV7-3 once TRBJ2-1 TRBD1
CAWSVRQGEAGYTF TGTGCCTGGAGTGTACGACAGGGAGAAGCTGGCTACACCTTC TRBV30 - TRBJ1-2 TRBD1
CASSLAGGGDEQYF TGCGCCAGCAGCTTGGCGGGGGGCGGGGACGAGCAGTACTTC TRBV5-1 - TRBJ2-7 -
CASSRDSYGYTF TGTGCCAGCAGCCGTGACAGCTATGGCTACACCTTC TRBV6-2/TRBV6-3 - TRBJ1-2 -